This paragraph covers one TCR beta chain sequence. Additional DNA sequences in this sample encode the identical CDR3. These data are taken from a study of blood T cell repertoires in COVID-19. CDR1 SNHLY and CDR2 FYNNEI come from the germline V gene. The ends were cut back, 3 bases at V and 3 bases at J, with 9 bases in the middle. The CDR3 is made up of 14 amino acids. Study processing details: Reference gene primer amplification gave nucleated cell count estimates. Assay: immunoSEQ multiplex PCR; the TCRdb copy retains only in-frame clones and omits some. V, J and clone size are those of that table, while D and trimming were read from the DNA. The table records around 100,000 clones, 82% of them present only once.

Input material: peripheral blood. This sequence joins TRBV2 and TRBJ1-5; perhaps TRBD1 as D (5 bases). The TCR sequence derives from a man between 65 and 85 years old with acute or convalescent COVID-19. CDR3 amino acids: CASSDRGPNQPQHF. The DNA of the CDR3 is TGTGCCAGCAGTGATAGGGGCCCCAATCAGCCCCAGCATTTT. The entire variable domain, with the rest obtained from reference TRBV2 and TRBJ1-5, is as follows: EPEVTQTPSHQVTQMGQEVILRCVPISNHLYFYWYRQILGQKVEFLVSFYNNEISEKSEIFDDQFSVERPDGSNFTLKIRSTKLEDSAMYFCASSDRGPNQPQHFGDGTRLSIL.